These T cell receptor beta chains were read from a single sample in a study of siplizumab effects on memory and regulatory T cells. Libraries were prepared by immunoSEQ multiplex PCR; TCRdb keeps only in-frame clonotypes and omits some of them. In the table there are under 140,000 clones, roughly 92% of which are singletons. The sequencing sample was made of CD4+ T cells sorted from blood. Receptors originate from a human donor in good health. CDR3s include the opening cysteine and the closing phenylalanine or tryptophan. Fields, in order: V gene, J gene, D gene, CDR3 protein. D genes are given only for firm matches.

v_gene: TRBV5-1; j_gene: TRBJ2-5; d_gene: TRBD2; CDR3aa: CASIPGGGQQETQYF
v_gene: TRBV6-5; j_gene: TRBJ1-5; d_gene: .; CDR3aa: CASSKTLSYNQPQHF
v_gene: TRBV6-1; j_gene: TRBJ1-3; d_gene: .; CDR3aa: CASSSGSTSGNTIYF
v_gene: TRBV7-2; j_gene: TRBJ2-5; d_gene: .; CDR3aa: CASSLERGETQYF
v_gene: TRBV30; j_gene: TRBJ2-7; d_gene: .; CDR3aa: CAWTTPSYEQYF
v_gene: TRBV7-3; j_gene: TRBJ2-1; d_gene: .; CDR3aa: CASSRDIRNEQFF
v_gene: TRBV13; j_gene: TRBJ2-5; d_gene: .; CDR3aa: CASSLGLPPQSQAQYF
v_gene: TRBV6-5; j_gene: TRBJ2-7; d_gene: TRBD2; CDR3aa: CASSWTSGGAYEQYF
v_gene: TRBV28; j_gene: TRBJ2-7; d_gene: .; CDR3aa: CASSLTREQYF
v_gene: TRBV7-6; j_gene: TRBJ2-3; d_gene: TRBD2; CDR3aa: CASSLVVSGRSADTQYF
v_gene: TRBV5-1; j_gene: TRBJ2-1; d_gene: .; CDR3aa: CASSPTQATYNEQFF
v_gene: TRBV4-2; j_gene: TRBJ1-2; d_gene: .; CDR3aa: CASSQDPTGFIYGYTF
v_gene: TRBV29-1; j_gene: TRBJ2-3; d_gene: TRBD2; CDR3aa: CSVPTSGGATDTQYF
v_gene: TRBV5-1; j_gene: TRBJ2-7; d_gene: TRBD1; CDR3aa: CASSLAPGQGYEQYF
v_gene: TRBV4-1; j_gene: TRBJ2-4; d_gene: .; CDR3aa: CASSQDRWQNIQYF
v_gene: TRBV6-5; j_gene: TRBJ1-5; d_gene: TRBD1; CDR3aa: CASSIPGTGLITQHF
v_gene: TRBV9; j_gene: TRBJ1-1; d_gene: .; CDR3aa: CASRALTTGNTEAFF
v_gene: TRBV7-3; j_gene: TRBJ2-5; d_gene: .; CDR3aa: CASSLVAAGSQYF
v_gene: TRBV7-4; j_gene: TRBJ2-2; d_gene: .; CDR3aa: CASSLVRQFTGELFF
v_gene: TRBV14; j_gene: TRBJ2-2; d_gene: .; CDR3aa: CASSQQLPNTGELFF
v_gene: TRBV27; j_gene: TRBJ1-5; d_gene: .; CDR3aa: CASRNRVNQPQHF
v_gene: TRBV7-9; j_gene: TRBJ2-7; d_gene: .; CDR3aa: CASSPGWDSRSYEQYF
v_gene: TRBV4-2; j_gene: TRBJ1-5; d_gene: .; CDR3aa: CASSQEARPSNQPQHF
v_gene: TRBV7-8; j_gene: TRBJ2-7; d_gene: .; CDR3aa: CASSYEYEQYF
v_gene: TRBV19; j_gene: TRBJ2-1; d_gene: TRBD2; CDR3aa: CASSLLAGTYNEQFF